This TCR beta chain was retrieved from a study of CD8+CD57+ T cells in acquired aplastic anemia. Study-wide background: Sequencing produced an average of about 9.8 million reads per healthy donor for CD4+ cells. General study findings and limits: Fewer than 35 sequences, all CD8+ CDR3, were shared between patients and controls.

Genomic DNA acted as the template from which TCR beta VDJ combination and CDR3 sequence profiling were carried out. TCRdb used MiXCR to reprocess the reads, holding one entry per CDR3 protein. The table has 65,000 or so distinct CDR3 sequences, 45% to 70% seen once. V was clipped by 4 bases and J by 2 bases, with 9 bases between them. This CDR3 has 13 residues. Germline loops: CDR1 MGHDK, CDR2 SYGVNS. This clonotype is medium-sized (0.01 to 0.1%) by share. Its antigen remains unidentified. Sequences were obtained from sorted CD4+, CD8+, or CD8+CD57+ T cells (not recorded which) from PBMCs. The TCR sequence derives from a human donor in good health, serving as a control. This chain uses TRBV25-1 with TRBJ2-7, with D hard to call. The DNA for the CDR3 is TGTGCCAGCAGTGGTCGGCAAGCCTACGAGCAGTACTTC. Translation: CASSGRQAYEQYF.